The subject of this entry is one T cell receptor (beta chain). After extraction with the RNeasy kit, about 0.5 to 1 ug of the RNA was reverse transcribed using random hexamers. The immunoSEQ assay covered 54 Vbeta and 13 Jbeta segments for CDR3. MiXCR, applied by TCRdb to the immunoSEQ multiplex PCR reads, yields one record per CDR3 protein. The table shows under 550,000 distinct CDR3 sequences, with 75% to 90% occurring only once. This sample stems from a study of CD8 T cells in Susac syndrome. TEMRA cells were FACS-enriched, with CD8+ and CD4+ T cells isolated negatively. The CDR3 has 15 residues. Trimming left V 3 bases short and J 6 bases short, with 17 bases between.

This clonotype was obtained from a human donor with multiple sclerosis. The sample taken for sequencing was CD8+ T cells from PBMCs. The chain employs TRBV12-3 or TRBV12-4 and TRBJ1-2; D may be TRBD1 (6 bases). The CDR3 DNA reads TGTGCCAGCAGTTTGCCTGGGGGCGTGAGGGATGGCTACACCTTC. It is translated as CASSLPGGVRDGYTF.